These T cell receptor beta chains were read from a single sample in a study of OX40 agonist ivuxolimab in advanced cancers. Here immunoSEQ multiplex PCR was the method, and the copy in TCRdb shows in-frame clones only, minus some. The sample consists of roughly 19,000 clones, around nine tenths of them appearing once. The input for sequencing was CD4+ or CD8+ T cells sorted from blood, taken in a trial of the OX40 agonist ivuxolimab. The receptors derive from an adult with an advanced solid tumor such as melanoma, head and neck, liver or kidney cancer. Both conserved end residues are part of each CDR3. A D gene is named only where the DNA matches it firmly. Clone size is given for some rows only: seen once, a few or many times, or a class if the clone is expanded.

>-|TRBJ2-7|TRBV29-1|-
CSVEGGETYEQYF
TGCAGCGTTGAAGGGGGGGAAACCTACGAGCAGTACTTC
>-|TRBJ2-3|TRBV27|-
CASSWEAEPKSGTVTDTQYF
TGTGCCAGCAGTTGGGAGGCCGAACCGAAATCCGGGACGGTCACAGATACGCAGTATTTT
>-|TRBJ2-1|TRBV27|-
CASSSSLNEQFF
TGTGCCAGCAGCAGTAGCCTCAATGAGCAGTTCTTC
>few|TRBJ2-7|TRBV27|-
CASMYRGRAGEQYF
TGTGCCAGCATGTATCGGGGCAGGGCAGGAGAGCAGTACTTC
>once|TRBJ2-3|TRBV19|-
CASSLRRIHSTDTQYF
TGTGCCAGTAGTTTACGACGGATCCATAGCACAGATACGCAGTATTTT
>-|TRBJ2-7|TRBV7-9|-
CASSPFPGLSYEQYF
TGTGCCAGCAGCCCCTTTCCGGGACTTTCCTACGAGCAGTACTTC
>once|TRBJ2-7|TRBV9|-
CASSGGPRLDEQYF
TGTGCCAGCAGCGGGGGACCACGTCTCGACGAGCAGTACTTC
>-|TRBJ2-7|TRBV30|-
CACIFDGTYEQYF
TGTGCCTGTATTTTTGACGGGACCTACGAGCAGTACTTC
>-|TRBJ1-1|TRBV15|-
CATRVPMNTEAFF
TGTGCCACCAGAGTCCCCATGAACACTGAAGCTTTCTTT
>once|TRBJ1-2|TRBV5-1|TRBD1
CASSFREGARGYTF
TGCGCCAGCAGCTTCCGAGAGGGGGCGAGGGGCTACACCTTC
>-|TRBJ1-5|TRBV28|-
CASTRVRAGSNQPQHF
TGTGCCAGCACCCGGGTCAGGGCTGGTAGCAATCAGCCCCAGCATTTT
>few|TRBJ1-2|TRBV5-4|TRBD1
CASLDAGTGGVDGYTF
TGTGCCAGCTTGGACGCGGGGACAGGGGGCGTCGATGGCTACACCTTC
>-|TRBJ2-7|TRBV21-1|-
CASSNKWLNYEQYF
TGTGCCAGCAGCAATAAATGGCTTAACTACGAGCAGTACTTC
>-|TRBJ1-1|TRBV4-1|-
CASSHRAEEAFF
TGCGCCAGCAGCCACAGGGCAGAGGAAGCTTTCTTT
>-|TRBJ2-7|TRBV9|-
CASSPFGGGTFYEQYF
TGTGCCAGCAGCCCTTTCGGAGGGGGAACCTTCTACGAGCAGTACTTC
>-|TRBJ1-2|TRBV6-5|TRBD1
CASKNPGTAYGYTF
TGTGCCAGCAAAAACCCTGGGACAGCTTATGGCTACACCTTC
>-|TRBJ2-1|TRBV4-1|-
CASSQRENEQFF
TGCGCCAGCAGCCAACGGGAAAATGAGCAGTTCTTC
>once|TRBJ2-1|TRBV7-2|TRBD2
CASSSFSGRFRNEQFF
TGTGCCAGCAGCTCCTTCAGCGGGAGGTTCCGGAATGAGCAGTTCTTC
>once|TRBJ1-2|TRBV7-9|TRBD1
CASSGGTGEGHGYTF
TGTGCCAGCAGCGGGGGGACAGGGGAAGGCCATGGCTACACCTTC
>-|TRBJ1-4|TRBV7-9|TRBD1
CASTWEQGYEKLFF
TGTGCCAGCACCTGGGAACAGGGGTATGAAAAACTGTTTTTT